The T cell receptor beta chain under discussion was sequenced for a study of blood T cells in healthy people across ages. Study results and caveats: Fewer expanded clones and more diversity marked long-lived versus aged donors.

PCR was performed a second time for roughly 7 to 11 cycles using a sample-barcoded 5' primer and a J-beta primer mix. TCRdb re-called the 5' RACE reads through MiXCR, storing one row per CDR3 protein. Of roughly 1,700,000 distinct CDR3 sequences in the sample, 28% were seen once. In regard to this clonotype: Its antigen is as yet unknown. This may come from a read error, since a much larger clone is one base off.

The germline V gene encodes CDR1 SQVTM and CDR2 ANQGSEA. The CDR3 sequence is 17 residues long. V usage is TRBV29-1 and J usage is TRBJ2-3; 8 bases fit TRBD1. Sequencing was carried out using blood. The sequence derives from a woman aged 25-40 years in good health. The CDR3 reads CGVEFWAGGVSTDTQYF. The CDR3 region has the DNA TGCGGCGTTGAATTCTGGGCAGGGGGCGTTAGCACAGATACGCAGTATTTT.